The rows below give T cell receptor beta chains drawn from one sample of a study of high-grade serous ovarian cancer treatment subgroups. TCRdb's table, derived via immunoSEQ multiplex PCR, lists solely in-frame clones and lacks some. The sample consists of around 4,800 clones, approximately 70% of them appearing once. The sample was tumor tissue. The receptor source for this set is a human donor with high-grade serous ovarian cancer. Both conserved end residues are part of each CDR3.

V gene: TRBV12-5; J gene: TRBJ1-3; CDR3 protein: CASGGSGNTIYF
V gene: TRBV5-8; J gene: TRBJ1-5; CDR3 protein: CASSFGSNQPQHF
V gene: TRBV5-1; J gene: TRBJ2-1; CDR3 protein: CASSLDGSSYNEQFF
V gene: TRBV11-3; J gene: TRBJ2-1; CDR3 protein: CASSLTYGEQFF
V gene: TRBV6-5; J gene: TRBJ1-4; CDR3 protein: CASSSQSTNEKLFF
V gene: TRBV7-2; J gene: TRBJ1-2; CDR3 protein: CASSLVFSQNNGYTF
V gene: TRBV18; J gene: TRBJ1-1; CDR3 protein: CASSAGQGETEAFF
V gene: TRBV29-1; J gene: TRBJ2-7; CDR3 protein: CSVEDSGVGPYF
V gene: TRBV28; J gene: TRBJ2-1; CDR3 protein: CASSQSDLYEQFF
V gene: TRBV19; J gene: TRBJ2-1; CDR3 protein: CASSVLGAVSYNEQFF
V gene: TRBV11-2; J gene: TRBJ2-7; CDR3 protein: CASSLRSRNVQYF
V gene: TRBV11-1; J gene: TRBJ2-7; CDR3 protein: CASSLGLTGGQEQYF
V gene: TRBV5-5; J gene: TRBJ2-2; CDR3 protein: CASSLNGGTGELFF
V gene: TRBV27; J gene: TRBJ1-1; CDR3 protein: CASSLRWGAGGNTEAFF
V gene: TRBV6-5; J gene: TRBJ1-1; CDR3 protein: CASRDRRATEAFF
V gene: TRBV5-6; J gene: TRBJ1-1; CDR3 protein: CASSRQAGGDGVTEAFF
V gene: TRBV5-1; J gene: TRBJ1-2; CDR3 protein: CASSSQGTGYTF
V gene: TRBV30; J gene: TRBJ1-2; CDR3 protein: CAWSVRSGYGYTF
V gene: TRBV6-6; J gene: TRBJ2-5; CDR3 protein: CASKGYRGVEETQYF
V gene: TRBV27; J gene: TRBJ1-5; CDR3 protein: CASRNTGNQPQHF
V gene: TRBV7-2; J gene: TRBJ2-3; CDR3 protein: CASSPIPTDTQYF
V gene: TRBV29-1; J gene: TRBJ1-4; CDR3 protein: CSVGDGVLDEKLFF
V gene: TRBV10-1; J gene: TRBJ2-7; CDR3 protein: CASATGTRAYEQYF
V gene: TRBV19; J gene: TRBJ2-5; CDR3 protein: CASSNRGEGGETQYF
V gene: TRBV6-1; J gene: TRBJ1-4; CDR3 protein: CASSDTPTNEKLFF
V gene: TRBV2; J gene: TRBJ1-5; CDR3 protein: CASSEGVGATQINQPQHF
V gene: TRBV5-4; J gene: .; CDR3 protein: CASSPRASGVSYEQYF
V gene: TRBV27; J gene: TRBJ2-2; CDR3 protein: CASSLRLTNTGELFF
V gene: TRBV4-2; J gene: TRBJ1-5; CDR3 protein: CASSQLTGGEQPQHF
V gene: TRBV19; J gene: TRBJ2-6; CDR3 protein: CASSTPLSTDTIRANVLTF
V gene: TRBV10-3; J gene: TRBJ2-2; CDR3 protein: CASQTGDTGELFF
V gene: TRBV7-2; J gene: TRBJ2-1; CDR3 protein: CASSTQVAEGINEQFF
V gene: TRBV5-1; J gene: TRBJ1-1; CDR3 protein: CASSLQGGTEAFF
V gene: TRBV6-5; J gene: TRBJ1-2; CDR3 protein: CASSYSREDYGYTF
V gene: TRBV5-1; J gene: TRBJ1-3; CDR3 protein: CASSWTESGNTIYF
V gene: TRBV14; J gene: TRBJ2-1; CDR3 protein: CASSPSWRRGHNEQFF
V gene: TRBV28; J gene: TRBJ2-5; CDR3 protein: CASSTRTSGSQETQYF
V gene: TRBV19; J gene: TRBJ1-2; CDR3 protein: CASSISTGMGYTF
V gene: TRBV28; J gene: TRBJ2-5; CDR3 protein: CASSSSGTGTWGETQYF
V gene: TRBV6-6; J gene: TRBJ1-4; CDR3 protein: CASSYGTVPWGEKLFF
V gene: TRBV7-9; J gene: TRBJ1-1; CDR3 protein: CASSLMPSSVGGTEAFF